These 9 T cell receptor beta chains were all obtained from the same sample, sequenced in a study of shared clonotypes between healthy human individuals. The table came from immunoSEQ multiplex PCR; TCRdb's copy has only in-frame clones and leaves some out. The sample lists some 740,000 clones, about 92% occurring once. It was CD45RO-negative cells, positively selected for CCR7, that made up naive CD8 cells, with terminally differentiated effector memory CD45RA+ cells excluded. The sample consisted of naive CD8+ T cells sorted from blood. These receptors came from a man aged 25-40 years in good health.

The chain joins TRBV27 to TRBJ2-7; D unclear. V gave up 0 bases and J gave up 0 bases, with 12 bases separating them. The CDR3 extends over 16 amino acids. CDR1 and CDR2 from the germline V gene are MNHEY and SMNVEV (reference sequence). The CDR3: CASSLSIGRSSYEQYF. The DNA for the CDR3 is TGTGCCAGCAGTTTATCGATCGGAAGGAGCTCCTACGAGCAGTACTTC.

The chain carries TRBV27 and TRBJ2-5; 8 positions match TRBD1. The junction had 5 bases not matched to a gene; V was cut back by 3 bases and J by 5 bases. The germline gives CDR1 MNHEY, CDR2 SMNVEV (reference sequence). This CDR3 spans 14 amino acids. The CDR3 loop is CASSFYRDRETQYF. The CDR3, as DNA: TGTGCCAGCAGTTTTTACAGGGACAGGGAGACCCAGTACTTC.

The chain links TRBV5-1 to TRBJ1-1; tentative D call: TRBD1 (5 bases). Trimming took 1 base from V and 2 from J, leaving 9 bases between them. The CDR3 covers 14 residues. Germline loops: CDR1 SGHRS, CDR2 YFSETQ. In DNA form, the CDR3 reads TGCGCCAGCAGCTTGTTCGGGGGTAACACTGAAGCTTTCTTT. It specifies CASSLFGGNTEAFF.

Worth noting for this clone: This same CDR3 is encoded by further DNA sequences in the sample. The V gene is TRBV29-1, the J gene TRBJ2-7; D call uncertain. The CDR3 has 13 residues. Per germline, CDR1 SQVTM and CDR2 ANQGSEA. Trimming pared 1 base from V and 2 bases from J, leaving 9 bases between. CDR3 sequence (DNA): TGCAGCGTTGAAGGCGACATCCCCTACGAGCAGTACTTC. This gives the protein CSVEGDIPYEQYF.

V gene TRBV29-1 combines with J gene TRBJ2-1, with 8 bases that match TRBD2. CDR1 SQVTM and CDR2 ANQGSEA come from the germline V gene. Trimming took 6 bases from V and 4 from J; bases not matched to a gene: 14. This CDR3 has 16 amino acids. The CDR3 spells CSVPGRGAEVYNEQFF. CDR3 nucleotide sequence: TGCAGCGTGCCCGGGAGGGGGGCCGAGGTTTACAATGAGCAGTTCTTC.

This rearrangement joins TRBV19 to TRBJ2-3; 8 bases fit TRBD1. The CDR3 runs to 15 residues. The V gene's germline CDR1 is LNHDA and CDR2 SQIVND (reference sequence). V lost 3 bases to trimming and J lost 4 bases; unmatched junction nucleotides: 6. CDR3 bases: TGTGCCAGTAGTATGACAGGGGCGGTGGCAGATACGCAGTATTTT. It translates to CASSMTGAVADTQYF. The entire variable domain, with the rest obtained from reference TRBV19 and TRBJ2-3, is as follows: DGGITQSPKYLFRKEGQNVTLSCEQNLNHDAMYWYRQDPGQGLRLIYYSQIVNDFQKGDIAEGYSVSREKKESFPLTVTSAQKNPTAFYLCASSMTGAVADTQYFGPGTRLTVL.

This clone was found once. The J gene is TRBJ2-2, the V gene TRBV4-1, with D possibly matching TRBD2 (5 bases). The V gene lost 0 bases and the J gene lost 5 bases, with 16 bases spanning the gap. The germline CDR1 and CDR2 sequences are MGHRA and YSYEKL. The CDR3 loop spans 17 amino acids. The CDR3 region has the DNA TGCGCCAGCAGCCAAGATTTTGAGGGAGTAAGAACCGGGGAGCTGTTTTTT. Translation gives CASSQDFEGVRTGELFF.

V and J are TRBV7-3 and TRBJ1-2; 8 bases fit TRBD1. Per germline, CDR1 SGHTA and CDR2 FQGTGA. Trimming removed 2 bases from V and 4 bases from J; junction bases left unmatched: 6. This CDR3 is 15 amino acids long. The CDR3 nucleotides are TGTGCCAGCAGCTTAGACCCAGGGGGCGCCTATGGCTACACCTTC. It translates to CASSLDPGGAYGYTF.

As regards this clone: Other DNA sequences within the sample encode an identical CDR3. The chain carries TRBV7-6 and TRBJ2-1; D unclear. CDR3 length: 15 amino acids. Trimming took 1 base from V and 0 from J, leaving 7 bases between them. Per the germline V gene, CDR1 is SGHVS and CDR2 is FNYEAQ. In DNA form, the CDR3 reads TGTGCCAGCAGCTTAGGACCGGGCTCCTACAATGAGCAGTTCTTC. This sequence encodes CASSLGPGSYNEQFF. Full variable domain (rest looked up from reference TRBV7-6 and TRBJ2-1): GAGVSQSPRYKVTKRGQDVALRCDPISGHVSLYWYRQALGQGPEFLTYFNYEAQQDKSGLPNDRFSAERPEGSISTLTIQRTEQRDSAMYRCASSLGPGSYNEQFFGPGTRLTVL.